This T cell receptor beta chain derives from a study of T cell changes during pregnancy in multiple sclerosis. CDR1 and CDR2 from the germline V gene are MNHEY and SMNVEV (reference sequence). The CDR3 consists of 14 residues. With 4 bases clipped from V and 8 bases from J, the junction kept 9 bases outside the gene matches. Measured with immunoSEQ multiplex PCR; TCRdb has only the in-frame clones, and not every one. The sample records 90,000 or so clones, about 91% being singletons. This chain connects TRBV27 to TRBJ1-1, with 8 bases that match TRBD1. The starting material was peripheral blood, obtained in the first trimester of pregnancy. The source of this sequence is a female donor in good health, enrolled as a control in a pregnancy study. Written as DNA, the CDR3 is TGTGCCAGCAGTTCGGAGACAGGGGCGAAGGAAGCTTTCTTT. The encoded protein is CASSSETGAKEAFF.